What follows is one T cell receptor beta chain and its context. One junction end does not reproduce the germline sequence, and a read error may be involved. At the DNA level, this CDR3 is encoded by other sequences in the same sample as well. Cohort 3 donors were reported recovered after two negative PCRs, clearance, or symptom resolution. The data are from a study of blood T cell repertoires in COVID-19. For the study at large: Samples of COVID-19 (acute and convalescent) were obtained from the United States, Italy and Spain.

This CDR3 is built from 17 residues. The germline CDR1 and CDR2 sequences are SGHRS and YFSETQ. Generated by immunoSEQ multiplex PCR, the TCRdb table keeps only in-frame clones and is missing some. The data contain roughly 500,000 clones, 85% to 90% of them seen just once; the ten biggest clones take up approximately 1.8%. The genes are TRBV5-1 and TRBJ2-2; the match to TRBD1 covers 9 bases. The receptor was derived from a middle-aged woman who had recovered from COVID-19. Sequenced material: PBMCs or T cells enriched from blood (not recorded which). The CDR3: CASSLALQGAGTGELFF. CDR3 DNA sequence: TGCGCTAGCAGCTTGGCACTACAGGGGGCCGGCACCGGGGAGCTGTTTTTT.